This T cell receptor (beta chain) emerged from a study of blood T cell repertoires in COVID-19. Study summary: Both acute and convalescent COVID-19 samples were obtained from the United States, Italy and Spain. Nucleic acid was either cDNA or gDNA, and it came from T cells, B-cell-depleted T cells, or PBMCs.

Authors' data handling: By means of reference gene primer amplification, nucleated cell counts were estimated. Assay: immunoSEQ multiplex PCR; the TCRdb copy retains only in-frame clones and omits some. That table furnishes V, J and clone size, whereas the DNA furnished D and trimming. The sample has 300,000 to 400,000 clones, around 87% seen once; the top ten hold about 6%. The Seattle patients, enrolled during active infection, were followed longitudinally. The CDR3 is 10 amino acids. V was clipped by 5 bases and J by 6 bases, with 4 bases between them. CDR1 is MNHEY, CDR2 SVGAGI, per germline. The chain is built from TRBV6-5 and TRBJ1-1, with no clear D. The clonotype was recovered from a woman in her forties or fifties with COVID-19, enrolled during active disease. Source material: peripheral blood. The CDR3 protein is CASSTSEAFF. The DNA for the CDR3 is TGTGCCAGCAGTACATCTGAAGCTTTCTTT.